One sample yielded the 32 T cell receptor beta chains listed below, sequenced in a study of blood T cell repertoires in COVID-19. Libraries were prepared by immunoSEQ multiplex PCR; TCRdb keeps only in-frame clonotypes and omits some of them. The sample lists tens of thousands of clones; 70% to 85% were seen once. The sample consisted of peripheral blood. The receptors were sampled from a human donor in a cohort sampled during active COVID-19.

The chain combines TRBV7-8 with TRBJ1-2; D perhaps matches TRBD1 (5 bases). The CDR3 loop spans 16 amino acids. Germline V CDR1 and CDR2: SGHVS, FQNEAQ. With 2 bases removed from V and 7 bases from J, the gap between germline ends came to 20 bases. The CDR3 sequence is CASSLSRLQALGGYTF. The DNA for the CDR3 is TGTGCCAGCAGCTTAAGCCGGCTACAGGCCCTCGGTGGCTACACCTTC.

J is TRBJ2-2 and V is TRBV5-1; 10 nucleotides match TRBD1. V dropped 7 bases and J dropped 1; count of bases not matched to a gene: 4. Germline CDR1 and CDR2: SGHRS and YFSETQ. The CDR3 contains 15 residues. The CDR3 spells CASGRTGGNTGELFF. For the CDR3, the DNA is TGCGCCAGCGGCCGGACAGGGGGGAACACCGGGGAGCTGTTTTTT. Full variable domain (outside the CDR3, taken from reference TRBV5-1 and TRBJ2-2): KAGVTQTPRYLIKTRGQQVTLSCSPISGHRSVSWYQQTPGQGLQFLFEYFSETQRNKGNFPGRFSGRQFSNSRSEMNVSTLELGDSALYLCASGRTGGNTGELFFGEGSRLTVL.

V and J are TRBV11-2 and TRBJ2-3, with 15 nucleotides matching TRBD2. The CDR3 spans 17 residues. The germline gives CDR1 SGHAT, CDR2 FQNNGV. With 5 bases clipped from V and 3 bases from J, the junction kept 6 bases outside the gene matches. The CDR3 DNA is TGTGCCAGCAGCCGGACTAGCGGGGGGGCTCGGACAGATACGCAGTATTTT. This encodes CASSRTSGGARTDTQYF.

The rearrangement joins TRBV4-1 to TRBJ2-7, with D possibly being TRBD2 (6 bases). CDR1 and CDR2 (germline): MGHRA, YSYEKL. The CDR3 extends over 15 amino acids. Trimming pared 3 bases from V and 0 bases from J, leaving 12 bases between. CDR3 amino acids: CASSHPMTSSYEQYF. Written as DNA, the CDR3 is TGCGCCAGCAGCCACCCCATGACTAGCTCCTACGAGCAGTACTTC.

The genes are TRBV19 and TRBJ2-1; 9 nucleotides match TRBD1. Looked up from germline, CDR1 is LNHDA and CDR2 is SQIVND (reference sequence). The V and J ends lost 3 bases and 3 bases, in that order; junction bases with no gene match: 9. This CDR3 has 17 amino acids. The CDR3 sequence: CASSMAPGQGNYNEQFF. The CDR3 DNA sequence: TGTGCCAGTAGTATGGCACCGGGACAGGGAAACTACAATGAGCAGTTCTTC.

This clone was seen a few times. The V and J genes are TRBV6-2 or TRBV6-3 and TRBJ1-5, with 8 bases identical to TRBD1. Germline trimming cut 2 bases from V and 0 bases from J; bases unmatched to any gene: 9. This CDR3 is 18 amino acids long. The germline V gene has CDR1 MNHEY and CDR2 SVGEGT. CDR3 amino acids: CASSYPGQGDYSNQPQHF. The CDR3 nucleotides are TGTGCCAGCAGTTACCCCGGACAGGGCGACTATAGCAATCAGCCCCAGCATTTT.

This clone was seen a single time. The V and J genes are TRBV29-1 and TRBJ1-2; TRBD1 agrees at 11 bases. V shed 1 base and J 7 bases; nucleotides not matched to a gene: 5. There are 14 residues in the CDR3. Germline assignment: CDR1 SQVTM and CDR2 ANQGSEA. The DNA of the CDR3 is TGCAGCGTTGAAGTCCGCGGGACAGGGGGTGGCTACACCTTC. This translates into CSVEVRGTGGGYTF.

The chain carries TRBV28 and TRBJ2-4; a weak D match, TRBD2 (6 bases). The germline V gene has CDR1 MDHEN and CDR2 SYDVKM. This CDR3 is 16 amino acids long. The V gene lost 1 base and the J gene lost 0 bases, with 10 bases spanning the gap. CDR3 in DNA: TGTGCCAGCAGTTTATTGGGGGGACTAGCCAAAAACATTCAGTACTTC. The encoded protein is CASSLLGGLAKNIQYF.

The CDR3 region is CASSLSSSGGIGYTF. CDR3 DNA: TGTGCCAGCAGTTTATCCTCTTCGGGGGGGATTGGCTACACCTTC. V usage is TRBV27 and J usage is TRBJ1-2, with a tentative D call TRBD1 (5 bases). The V end was cut by 0 bases, the J end by 7 bases, with 15 bases between. The germline CDR1 and CDR2 sequences are MNHEY and SMNVEV (reference sequence). The CDR3 has 15 amino acids.

The genes are TRBV7-2 and TRBJ2-7; D ambiguous. CDR3 length: 14 residues. CDR1 and CDR2 from the germline V gene are SGHTA and FQGNSA. V lost 4 bases and J lost 0, with 10 bases in between. For the CDR3, the DNA is TGTGCCAGCAGCTCCCGACAAGGCTCCTACGAGCAGTACTTC. This sequence encodes CASSSRQGSYEQYF.

This chain links TRBV9 with TRBJ2-6, with D perhaps matching TRBD1 (5 bases). Germline CDR1 and CDR2: SGDLS and YYNGEE. V was pared by 2 bases and J by 2 bases, with 8 bases between. This CDR3 has 15 amino acids. In DNA, the CDR3 is TGTGCCAGCAGCGTTGCAGGGACTGGGGCCAACGTCCTGACTTTC. Its translation is CASSVAGTGANVLTF.

V gene TRBV6-1 combines with J gene TRBJ2-1; D ambiguous. The CDR3 has 12 residues. V lost 2 bases and J lost 9, with 8 bases in between. Germline assignment: CDR1 MNHNS and CDR2 SASEGT. CDR3 sequence (DNA): TGTGCCAGCAGTGAACTACTGCTTGAGCAGTTCTTC. Translated: CASSELLLEQFF.

This chain joins TRBV29-1 and TRBJ2-7, with a tentative D call TRBD1 (5 bases). The CDR3 has 13 residues. V lost 0 bases to trimming and J lost 4 bases, with 10 bases between them. Germline V gene sequence: CDR1 SQVTM, CDR2 ANQGSEA. The CDR3 reads CSVEDREGYEQYF. CDR3 nucleotide sequence: TGCAGCGTTGAAGACAGGGAAGGATACGAGCAGTACTTC.

The V and J genes are TRBV13 and TRBJ2-7, with 9 nucleotides matching TRBD1. Germline V gene data show CDR1 as PRHDT and CDR2 as FYEKMQ (reference sequence). This CDR3 spans 14 amino acids. V lost 5 bases to trimming and J lost 0 bases; unmatched junction nucleotides: 2. The CDR3 coding sequence is TGTGCCAGCAGCGGGGGACAGGGCTCCTACGAGCAGTACTTC. Translated, it gives CASSGGQGSYEQYF.

The rearrangement joins TRBV19 to TRBJ1-3; D unclear. The germline CDR1 and CDR2 sequences are LNHDA and SQIVND (reference sequence). V shed 3 bases and J shed 0 bases, with 18 bases lying between them. The CDR3 is 18 residues long. CDR3 region: CASSMDGLGQSSGNTIYF. The CDR3 coding sequence is TGTGCCAGTAGTATGGATGGGTTGGGCCAGAGCTCTGGAAACACCATATATTTT.

The rearrangement joins TRBV2 to TRBJ1-2; D gene ambiguous. With 7 bases removed from V and 0 bases from J, the gap between germline ends came to 6 bases. The germline gives CDR1 SNHLY, CDR2 FYNNEI. CDR3 size: 12 residues. The CDR3 sequence: CASTRANYGYTF. In nucleotides, the CDR3 is TGTGCCAGCACGAGGGCTAACTATGGCTACACCTTC.

The chain joins TRBV2 to TRBJ1-4; D gene uncertain. Per the germline V gene, CDR1 is SNHLY and CDR2 is FYNNEI. The CDR3 runs 14 residues. V lost 6 bases and J 5 bases, leaving 13 bases between the germline ends. This CDR3 reads CASSTGRGNEKLFF. The CDR3 region has the DNA TGTGCCAGCAGCACTGGACGGGGAAATGAAAAACTGTTTTTT.

CDR3 sequence reads: CASSFSSGAKETQYF. The CDR3, as DNA: TGTGCCAGCAGTTTCTCGTCAGGGGCCAAAGAGACCCAGTACTTC. V gene TRBV6-2 or TRBV6-3 combines with J gene TRBJ2-5; the D gene is possibly TRBD1 (6 bases). The V end was cut by 4 bases, the J end by 3 bases, with 15 bases between. The length of the CDR3 is 15 residues. Germline values: CDR1 MNHEY, CDR2 SVGEGT.

The V gene is TRBV7-9, the J gene TRBJ2-7; 15 positions agree with TRBD2. With 5 bases clipped from V and 5 bases from J, the junction kept 13 bases outside the gene matches. The germline V gene encodes CDR1 SEHNR and CDR2 FQNEAQ (reference sequence). The CDR3 length is 18 residues. CDR3 DNA: TGTGCCAGCAGCCCTACCTGGACTAGCGGGGGGGCCTCAGACGAGCAGTACTTC. This sequence encodes CASSPTWTSGGASDEQYF. The whole variable domain, filled in from reference TRBV7-9 and TRBJ2-7, reads DTGVSQNPRHKITKRGQNVTFRCDPISEHNRLYWYRQTLGQGPEFLTYFQNEAQLEKSRLLSDRFSAERPKGSFSTLEIQRTEQGDSAMYLCASSPTWTSGGASDEQYFGPGTRLTVT.

In DNA, the CDR3 is TGTGCCAGCAGCCTCCAACTACTAGCGGTCGGCTACAATGAGCAGTTCTTC. As protein: CASSLQLLAVGYNEQFF. This chain connects TRBV7-2 to TRBJ2-1; TRBD2 matches at 8 bases. Looked up from germline, CDR1 is SGHTA and CDR2 is FQGNSA. The V segment lost 5 bases and the J segment 3 bases; nucleotides outside the gene matches: 12. This CDR3 contains 17 residues.

This chain uses TRBV5-1 with TRBJ2-2, with D hard to call. The V gene lost 0 bases and the J gene lost 1 base, with 7 bases spanning the gap. Germline V gene data show CDR1 as SGHRS and CDR2 as YFSETQ. The CDR3 has 15 amino acids. The CDR3 DNA reads as TGCGCCAGCAGCTTGGGAGCAGGGAACACCGGGGAGCTGTTTTTT. This encodes CASSLGAGNTGELFF.

The chain recombines TRBV18 with TRBJ2-5, with 10 bases fitting TRBD1. Trimming removed 3 bases from V and 5 bases from J; junction bases left unmatched: 9. The CDR3 sequence is 16 residues long. Germline V CDR1 and CDR2: KGHSH, LQKENI. CDR3 sequence reads: CASSPWTGGGEETQYF. Here the CDR3 DNA reads TGTGCCAGCTCACCCTGGACAGGGGGAGGTGAGGAGACCCAGTACTTC.

With regard to this clone: Other DNA variants within this sample encode the same CDR3. The chain joins TRBV13 to TRBJ2-2, with 9 bases aligning to TRBD2. J was trimmed by 4 bases and V by 5 bases; bases with no gene match: 5. The CDR3 covers 15 residues. Germline CDR1 is PRHDT and CDR2 is FYEKMQ (reference sequence). CDR3 DNA sequence: TGTGCCAGCAGCGCGGGGGGGGGCTCCACCGGGGAGCTGTTTTTT. Protein: CASSAGGGSTGELFF.

The chain combines TRBV5-1 with TRBJ2-1, with 8 bases identical to TRBD1. From germline, CDR1 is SGHRS and CDR2 YFSETQ. The CDR3 extends over 15 amino acids. The J segment lost 2 bases and the V segment lost 2 bases, leaving 3 bases of the junction unmatched. The CDR3 region has the DNA TGCGCCAGCAGCTTTGGACAGGGCCCCTACAATGAGCAGTTCTTC. Amino acid sequence: CASSFGQGPYNEQFF.

The gene calls are TRBV12-3 or TRBV12-4 and TRBJ2-1; the D is unclear. CDR3 length equals 13 residues. V lost 6 bases and J lost 8, with 14 bases in between. CDR3 nucleotides: TGTGCCAGCAGCACCACCAGTCTCGATGAGCAGTTCTTC. Amino acids: CASSTTSLDEQFF.

The V gene is TRBV7-2, the J gene TRBJ2-3; possibly TRBD2 for D (7 bases). V shed 4 bases and J shed 5 bases, with 13 bases lying between them. Per germline, CDR1 SGHTA and CDR2 FQGNSA. The CDR3 loop spans 14 amino acids. The CDR3 loop reads CASSSQGRGDTQYF. The CDR3 DNA is TGTGCCAGCAGCTCCCAGGGGAGGGGAGATACGCAGTATTTT.

The rearrangement uses TRBV9 and TRBJ1-3; a weak D match, TRBD1 (6 bases). V was trimmed by 3 bases and J by 0 bases, leaving 16 bases between them. Looked up from germline, CDR1 is SGDLS and CDR2 is YYNGEE. The CDR3 runs to 17 residues. The CDR3 loop reads CASSAWAGQISGNTIYF. In nucleotides, the CDR3 is TGTGCCAGCAGCGCATGGGCAGGACAGATCTCTGGAAACACCATATATTTT.

The chain has TRBV7-6 and TRBJ2-1; TRBD2 matches at 12 bases. Germline V lookup: CDR1 SGHVS, CDR2 FNYEAQ. The CDR3 has 16 amino acids. Trimming removed 7 bases from V and 1 base from J; junction bases left unmatched: 5. For the CDR3, the DNA is TGTGCCAGCACTTTCCTAGCGGGAGGGTCCTACAATGAGCAGTTCTTC. Its protein is CASTFLAGGSYNEQFF.

The chain is built from TRBV7-9 and TRBJ2-7; the D gene is possibly TRBD2 (5 bases). Germline assignment: CDR1 SEHNR and CDR2 FQNEAQ (reference sequence). This CDR3 spans 16 amino acids. V lost 5 bases and J lost 2, with 19 bases in between. The CDR3 spells CASSPGVPGRTYEQYF. DNA for the CDR3: TGTGCCAGCAGCCCCGGGGTCCCGGGTCGTACCTACGAGCAGTACTTC. The full variable domain, completed using reference TRBV7-9 and TRBJ2-7, is DTGVSQNPRHKITKRGQNVTFRCDPISEHNRLYWYRQTLGQGPEFLTYFQNEAQLEKSRLLSDRFSAERPKGSFSTLEIQRTEQGDSAMYLCASSPGVPGRTYEQYFGPGTRLTVT.

This clone was seen a handful of times. The genes are TRBV6-5 and TRBJ1-5; TRBD1 is a possible D gene (5 bases). The CDR3 is made up of 13 amino acids. Germline V CDR1 and CDR2: MNHEY, SVGAGI. Trimming stripped 8 bases from V and 5 bases from J, with 13 bases between. As DNA, the CDR3 is TGTGCCAGCCAGCCCCCAGGGTATCAGCCCCAGCATTTT. Its protein product is CASQPPGYQPQHF.

V gene TRBV19 combines with J gene TRBJ2-1; 10 bases line up with TRBD2. V lost 4 bases, J lost 9 bases, and 6 bases stayed unmatched. This CDR3 contains 14 residues. Per germline, CDR1 LNHDA and CDR2 SQIVND (reference sequence). The chain's CDR3 is CASSTPSGRVEQFF. The CDR3 DNA sequence: TGTGCCAGTAGTACTCCTAGCGGGAGAGTTGAGCAGTTCTTC.

This clone was counted a single time. This sample includes further DNA sequences coding for the same CDR3. V usage is TRBV4-3 and J usage is TRBJ1-2, with D hard to call. Trimming stripped 0 bases from V and 6 bases from J, with 8 bases between. The CDR3 covers 13 residues. From germline, CDR1 is LGHNA and CDR2 YSLEER. The CDR3 loop is CASSQDGGDGYTF. The CDR3 coding sequence is TGCGCCAGCAGCCAAGATGGCGGGGATGGCTACACCTTC.